This T cell receptor beta chain stems from a study of T-cell memory formation after mild COVID-19 (dated by TCRdb to about 2021). The study in broad terms: TCR sequence clusters from the two donors were found to be largely donor specific. T-cell clones expanding and contracting after mild COVID-19 in a couple of donors were tracked by longitudinal TCRalpha and TCRbeta repertoire sequencing. The cohort was made up of two young adult volunteers, one female and one male, who were previously healthy. The study at large found these results: Some responding clones were detected in pre-infection memory, which suggested that pre-existing cross-reactive memory T cells had joined the SARS-CoV-2 response. Only a couple of mild cases were covered in the study, and larger cohorts including severe cases with pre-infection samples were considered necessary. SARS-CoV-2 specificity of the second-wave clones peaking on day 37 was not confirmed. Contracting CD4+ clones were located mainly in the CM and EM memory subsets, whereas CD8+ clones were found to be enriched in EMRA. Clones that contracted from day 15 to 85 showed balanced CD4/CD8 phenotypes, whereas a second wave of clones that expanded from day 15 to 37 leaned towards CD4+.

From the cysteine up to the phenylalanine, the CDR3 has a length of 15 residues. The only DNA kept is the CDR3, 45 bases in frame from the first base. V trim: 4 bases; J trim: 9 bases; unmatched bases: 6. The germline V gene yields SGDLS for CDR1 and YYNGEE for CDR2. Ficoll-Paque density gradient centrifugation was the method used to isolate PBMCs. Sequenced on an Illumina NovaSeq 6000. Using 5'RACE with constant-segment primers, TCRalpha and TCRbeta cDNA libraries were constructed, with sample barcodes and unique molecular identifiers added in the process. Trizol reagent was used to extract RNA from every sample. Libraries were amplified in two PCR steps, with a second sample barcode and Illumina TruSeq adapters added in the second step. Sequencing of the libraries was done on an Illumina NovaSeq, producing 2 x 150 bp paired-end reads. For the original study's pipeline: Demultiplexing of reads and collapsing into UMI-guided consensus sequences were performed with migec v1.2.7. Using mixcr v2.1.11, the UMI consensuses were aligned to TRA and TRB V and J templates and assembled into clonotypes. Clonotypes were classified as expanded or contracted when called significant by both edgeR and NoisET, with noise models trained on biological replicates. For edgeR calls, a false discovery rate-adjusted p below 0.01 and a log2 fold-change threshold of 1 were applied. As an exploratory analysis of dynamics, PCA with hierarchical clustering was applied to max-normalized trajectories of the 1000 most abundant clonotypes. Separately sequenced CD4+ and CD8+ repertoires were used to assign a CD4 or CD8 phenotype to each responding clone. TCRdb ran its own pipeline on the public reads, namely fastp trimming at Q25 and MiXCR clone calling, and kept in-frame beta chains. Rows are combined by CDR3 protein, so each entry shows the most common genes and DNA. TCRdb's processing, not the authors', yielded these V and J calls. The sample records under 300,000 distinct CDR3 sequences, 15% to 20% of which are singletons. About a fifth of the sample comes from the top ten.

This clonotype was seen more than once but under ten times. It has no known antigen specificity. No base qualities exist here, and no much larger clone lies one base off it. This receptor was identified in a man between 18 and 29 years old who had mild COVID-19 (a few samples of this study predate the infection). The sample titles of this study are shuffled in the database, so cell type and time point are left out; the donor was told from shared clones. The chain was built from TRBV9 and TRBJ2-1; 14 bases in the junction line up with TRBD2. Material for sequencing was PBMCs or a T cell subset sorted from them (not recorded which). The nucleotides read TGTGCCAGCAGCCTCGGACTAGCGGGGGGCGCTGAGCAGTTCTTC. The resulting protein is CASSLGLAGGAEQFF.